This TCR beta chain was retrieved from a study of untreated major depressive disorder. Participants were all of European descent. Donors lacked major illness, comorbidities, regular medication, drug use, or heavy drinking. Approximately 30 ml of blood was drawn into EDTA tubes. Broader study findings: All top five TRBV05-01 clones per subject were private clones.

Sequenced by immunoSEQ multiplex PCR; TCRdb stores in-frame clones only, minus some. The sample comprises approximately 20,000 clones, under 90% of which are singletons, and about 0.82% rests with the top ten. CDR1 is SGDLS and CDR2 is YYNGEE in the germline V gene. Losses at the gene ends were 4 bases for V and 4 bases for J; bases not matched to a gene: 3. This CDR3 has 14 residues. With respect to this clone: The antigen is unknown.

The sequence came from a young woman in good health. The sequencing sample was made of CD4+ T cells from PBMCs. The genes are TRBV9 and TRBJ2-4; 9 positions match TRBD1. DNA of the CDR3: TGTGCCAGCAGCCCGGGACAGGGTAAAAACATTCAGTACTTC. This translates into CASSPGQGKNIQYF.